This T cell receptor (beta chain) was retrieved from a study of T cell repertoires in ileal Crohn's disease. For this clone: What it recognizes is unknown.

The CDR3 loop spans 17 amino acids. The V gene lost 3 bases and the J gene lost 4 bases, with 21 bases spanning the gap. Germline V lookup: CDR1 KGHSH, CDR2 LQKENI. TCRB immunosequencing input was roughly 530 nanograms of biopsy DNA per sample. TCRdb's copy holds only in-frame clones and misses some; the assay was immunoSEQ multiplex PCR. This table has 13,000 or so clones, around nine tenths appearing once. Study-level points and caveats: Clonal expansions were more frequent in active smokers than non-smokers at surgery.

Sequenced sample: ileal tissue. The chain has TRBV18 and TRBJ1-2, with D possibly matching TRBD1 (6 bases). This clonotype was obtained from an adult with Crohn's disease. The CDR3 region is CASSPRYAGAGSYGYTF. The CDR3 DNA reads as TGTGCCAGCTCACCTCGATATGCGGGGGCAGGTAGCTATGGCTACACCTTC.